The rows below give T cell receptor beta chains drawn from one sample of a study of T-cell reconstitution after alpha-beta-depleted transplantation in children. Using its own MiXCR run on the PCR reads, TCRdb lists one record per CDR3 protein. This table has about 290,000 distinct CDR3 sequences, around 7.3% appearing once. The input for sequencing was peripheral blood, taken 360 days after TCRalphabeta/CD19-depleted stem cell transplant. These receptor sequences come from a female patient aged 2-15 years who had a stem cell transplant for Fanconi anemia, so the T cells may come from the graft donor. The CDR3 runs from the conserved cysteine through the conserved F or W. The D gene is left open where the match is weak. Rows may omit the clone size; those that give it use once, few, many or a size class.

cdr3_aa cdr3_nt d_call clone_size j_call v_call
CASSSHILSEAFF TGTGCCAGCAGCTCCCACATCCTCTCCGAAGCTTTCTTT . . TRBJ1-1 TRBV5-6
CASSRLVDEQFF TGTGCCAGCAGTCGACTAGTAGATGAGCAGTTCTTC . many TRBJ2-1 TRBV2
CASSYVQGSWAFF TGTGCCAGCAGTTACGTGCAGGGATCATGGGCTTTCTTT . few TRBJ1-1 TRBV6-5
CSALWDRGIPPYEQYF TGCAGCGCCCTTTGGGACAGGGGCATTCCTCCCTACGAGCAGTACTTC TRBD1 many TRBJ2-7 TRBV29-1
CASSQEWTDSNTGELFF TGCGCCAGCAGCCAAGAGTGGACGGACTCGAACACCGGGGAGCTGTTTTTT . many TRBJ2-2 TRBV4-3
CASSLTPVQETQYF TGTGCCAGCAGCTTAACTCCAGTCCAAGAGACCCAGTACTTC . many TRBJ2-5 TRBV7-6
CASSQDWDRGQRGGYTF TGCGCCAGCAGCCAAGATTGGGACAGGGGGCAAAGGGGCGGCTACACCTTC TRBD1 few TRBJ1-2 TRBV4-3
CASSSIQGSPTGELFF TGTGCCAGCAGCTCGATACAGGGAAGCCCCACCGGGGAGCTGTTTTTT . many TRBJ2-2 TRBV7-9
CASSLGIQYF TGCGCCAGCTCCTTAGGCATTCAGTACTTC . many TRBJ2-4 TRBV10-1
CASSLDGTTGETQYF TGTGCCAGCAGCTTAGATGGCACGACCGGGGAGACCCAGTACTTC . few TRBJ2-5 TRBV11-2
CASSPWGLADTQYF TGCGCCAGCAGTCCGTGGGGGCTGGCGGATACGCAGTATTTT . few TRBJ2-3 TRBV5-1
CASLYPRGRGNTIYF TGTGCCAGTTTATACCCCAGGGGGCGAGGAAACACCATATATTTT TRBD1 many TRBJ1-3 TRBV12-3/TRBV12-4
CSVEDTPMETQYF TGCAGCGTTGAAGATACCCCGATGGAGACCCAGTACTTC . many TRBJ2-5 TRBV29-1
CASSQTDRVEQYF TGTGCCAGCAGCCAAACCGACAGGGTCGAGCAGTACTTC TRBD1 . TRBJ2-7 TRBV4-2